This T cell receptor (beta chain) was profiled in a study of blood T cell repertoires in COVID-19. The CDR3 has 16 amino acids. From germline, CDR1 is KGHSH and CDR2 LQKENI. The V and J ends lost 3 bases and 0 bases respectively, with 11 bases between them. Only a few counts were recorded for this clone. Libraries were prepared by immunoSEQ multiplex PCR; TCRdb keeps only in-frame clonotypes and omits some of them. The sample comprises roughly 67,000 clones, approximately 84% of which are singletons, and around 9.5% rests with the top ten. The chain has TRBV18 and TRBJ1-4; perhaps TRBD1 as D (6 bases). Material for sequencing was peripheral blood. The receptor's source is a man aged 45 to 65 with active COVID-19. The CDR3 DNA reads as TGTGCCAGCTCACCTACCAGGGGCGCAACTAATGAAAAACTGTTTTTT. Protein product: CASSPTRGATNEKLFF. The full variable domain, completed using reference TRBV18 and TRBJ1-4, is NAGVMQNPRHLVRRRGQEARLRCSPMKGHSHVYWYRQLPEEGLKFMVYLQKENIIDESGMPKERFSAEFPKEGPSILRIQQVVRGDSAAYFCASSPTRGATNEKLFFGSGTQLSVL.